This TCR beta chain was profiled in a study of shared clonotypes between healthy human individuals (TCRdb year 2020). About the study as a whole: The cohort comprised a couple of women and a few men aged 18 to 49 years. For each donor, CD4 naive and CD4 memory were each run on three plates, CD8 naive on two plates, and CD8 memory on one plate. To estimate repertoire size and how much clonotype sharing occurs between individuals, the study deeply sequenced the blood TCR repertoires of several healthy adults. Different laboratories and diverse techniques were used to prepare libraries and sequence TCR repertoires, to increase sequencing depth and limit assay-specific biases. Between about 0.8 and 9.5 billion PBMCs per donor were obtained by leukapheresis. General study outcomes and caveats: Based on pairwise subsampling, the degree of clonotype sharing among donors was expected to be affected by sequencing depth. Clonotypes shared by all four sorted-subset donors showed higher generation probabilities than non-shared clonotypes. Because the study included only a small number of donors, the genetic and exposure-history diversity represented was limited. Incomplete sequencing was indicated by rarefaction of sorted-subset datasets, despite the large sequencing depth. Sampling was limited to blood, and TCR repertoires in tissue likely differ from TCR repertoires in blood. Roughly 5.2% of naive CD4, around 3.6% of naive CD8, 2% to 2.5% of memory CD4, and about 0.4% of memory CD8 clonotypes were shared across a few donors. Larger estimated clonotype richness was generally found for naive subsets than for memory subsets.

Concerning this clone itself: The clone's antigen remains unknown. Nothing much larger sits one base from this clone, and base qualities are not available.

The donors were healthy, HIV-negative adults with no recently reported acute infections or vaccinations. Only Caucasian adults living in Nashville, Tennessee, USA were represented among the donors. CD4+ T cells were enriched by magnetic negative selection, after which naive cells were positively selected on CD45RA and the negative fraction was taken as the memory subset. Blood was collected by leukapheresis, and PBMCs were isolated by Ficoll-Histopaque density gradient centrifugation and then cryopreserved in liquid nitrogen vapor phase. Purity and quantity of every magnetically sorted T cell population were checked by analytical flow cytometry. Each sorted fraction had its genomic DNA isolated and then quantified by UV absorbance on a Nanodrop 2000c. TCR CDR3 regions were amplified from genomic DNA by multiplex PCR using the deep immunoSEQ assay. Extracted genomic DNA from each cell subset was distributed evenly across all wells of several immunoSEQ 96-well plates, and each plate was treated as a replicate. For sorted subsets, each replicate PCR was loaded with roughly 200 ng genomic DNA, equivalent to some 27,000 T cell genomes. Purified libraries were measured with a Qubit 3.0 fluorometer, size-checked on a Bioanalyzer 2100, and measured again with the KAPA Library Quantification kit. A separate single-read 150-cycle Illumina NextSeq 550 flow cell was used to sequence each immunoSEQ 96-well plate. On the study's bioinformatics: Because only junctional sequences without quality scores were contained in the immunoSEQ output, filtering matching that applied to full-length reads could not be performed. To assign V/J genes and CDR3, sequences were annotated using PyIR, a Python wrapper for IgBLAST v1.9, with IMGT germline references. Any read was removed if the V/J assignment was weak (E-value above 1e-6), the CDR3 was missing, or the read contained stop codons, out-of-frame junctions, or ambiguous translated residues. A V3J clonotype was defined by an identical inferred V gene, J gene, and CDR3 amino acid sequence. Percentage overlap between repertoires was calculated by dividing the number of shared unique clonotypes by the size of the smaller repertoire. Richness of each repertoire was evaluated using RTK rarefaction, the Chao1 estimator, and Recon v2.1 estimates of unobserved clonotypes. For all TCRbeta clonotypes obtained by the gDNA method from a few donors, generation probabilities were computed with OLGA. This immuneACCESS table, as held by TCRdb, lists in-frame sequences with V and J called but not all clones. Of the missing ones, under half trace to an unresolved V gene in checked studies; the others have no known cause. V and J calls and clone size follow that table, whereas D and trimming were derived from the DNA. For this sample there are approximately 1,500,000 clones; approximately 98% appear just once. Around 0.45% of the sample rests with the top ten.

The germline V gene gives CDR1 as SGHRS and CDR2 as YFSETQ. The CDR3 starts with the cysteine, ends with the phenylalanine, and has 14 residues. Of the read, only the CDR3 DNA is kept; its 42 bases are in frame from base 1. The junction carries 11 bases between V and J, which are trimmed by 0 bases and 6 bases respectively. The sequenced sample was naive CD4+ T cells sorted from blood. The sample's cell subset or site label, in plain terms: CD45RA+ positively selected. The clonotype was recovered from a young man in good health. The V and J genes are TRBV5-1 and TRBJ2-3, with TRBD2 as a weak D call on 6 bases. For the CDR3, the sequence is CASSLAGRRDTQYF. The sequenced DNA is TGCGCCAGCAGCTTGGCTGGGAGGAGGGATACGCAGTATTTT.